The source of this T cell receptor beta chain is a study of CD8 T cells in ankylosing spondylitis. Study-level points and caveats: Ankylosing spondylitis blood appeared to be characterized by a TCR beta motif of eight or nine highly homologous variants.

Generation of TCR beta libraries employed quantitative 5'-RACE incorporating molecular barcodes. TCRdb reanalysed the 5' RACE reads using MiXCR and keeps one entry per CDR3 protein. This table has about 150,000 distinct CDR3 sequences, around 43% appearing once. Germline CDR1 MGHRA, CDR2 YSYEKL. Trimming pared 0 bases from V and 4 bases from J, leaving 13 bases between. CDR3 length equals 15 residues. As concerns this clonotype: Its target is unknown.

The chain carries TRBV4-1 and TRBJ2-7, with D tentatively TRBD2 (6 bases). The TCR sequence derives from a male donor with ankylosing spondylitis. The specimen sequenced was synovial fluid, either unsorted or a sorted T cell fraction (not recorded which). CDR3 protein: CASSQEARRGYEQYF. Written as DNA, the CDR3 is TGCGCCAGCAGCCAAGAGGCTAGGAGGGGATACGAGCAGTACTTC.